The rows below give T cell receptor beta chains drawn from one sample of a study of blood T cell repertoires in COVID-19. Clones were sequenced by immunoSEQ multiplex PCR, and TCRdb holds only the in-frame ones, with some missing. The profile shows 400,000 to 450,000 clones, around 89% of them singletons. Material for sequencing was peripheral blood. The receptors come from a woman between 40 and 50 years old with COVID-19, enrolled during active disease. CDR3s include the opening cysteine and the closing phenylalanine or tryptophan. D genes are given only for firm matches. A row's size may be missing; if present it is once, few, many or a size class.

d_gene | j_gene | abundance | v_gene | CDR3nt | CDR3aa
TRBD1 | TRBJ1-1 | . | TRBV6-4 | TGTGCCAGCAGTGACTCGGGACAGACTGAAGCTTTCTTT | CASSDSGQTEAFF
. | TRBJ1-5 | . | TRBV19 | TGTGCCAGTAGTATAGGAGGGGGGGTTAGTAACCTGAATCAGCCCCAGCATTTT | CASSIGGGVSNLNQPQHF
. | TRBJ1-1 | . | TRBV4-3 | TGCGCCAGCAGCCAACGGGGGAACACTGAAGCTTTCTTT | CASSQRGNTEAFF
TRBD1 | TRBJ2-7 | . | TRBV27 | TGTGCCAGCAGTTTATCTAACAGGGGGCCCTACGAGCAGTACTTC | CASSLSNRGPYEQYF
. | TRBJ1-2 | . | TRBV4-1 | TGCGCCAGCAGACTTTCTACGGGAGGTATTCGTGGCTACACCTTC | CASRLSTGGIRGYTF
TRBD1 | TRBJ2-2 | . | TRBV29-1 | TGCAGCGCGGGACAGGGGGCCGGGGAGCTGTTTTTT | CSAGQGAGELFF
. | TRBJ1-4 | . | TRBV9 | TGTGCCAGCAGCGTAGCAGGCGGGACGGGGGAAAAACTGTTTTTT | CASSVAGGTGEKLFF
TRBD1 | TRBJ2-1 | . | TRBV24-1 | TGTGCCACCAGTGATGTCGGTGAAGGGGGCGCCTGGTGGGCGTACAATGAGCAGTTCTTC | CATSDVGEGGAWWAYNEQFF
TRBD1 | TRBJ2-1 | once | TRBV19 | TGTGCCAGTAGTATCGGGACAGCCAACCCTCATGAGCAGTTCTTC | CASSIGTANPHEQFF
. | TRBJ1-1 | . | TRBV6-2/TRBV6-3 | TGTGCCAGCAGCTGGGCCCCAAACACTGAAGCTTTCTTT | CASSWAPNTEAFF
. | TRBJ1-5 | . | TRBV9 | TGTGCCAGCAGCGTAGGAGATCCTCAGGCGAGCAATCAGCCCCAGCATTTT | CASSVGDPQASNQPQHF
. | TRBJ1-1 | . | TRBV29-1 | TGCAGCGTTGAGGGAGGGGCGCGGACTGAAGCTTTCTTT | CSVEGGARTEAFF
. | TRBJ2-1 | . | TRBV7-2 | TGTGCCAGCAGCGCTAATCTAGCGTACCCCTACAATGAGCAGTTCTTC | CASSANLAYPYNEQFF
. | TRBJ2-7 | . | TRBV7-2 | TGTGCCAGCAGCTTAATTTCGTCGTCCTACGAGCAGTACTTC | CASSLISSSYEQYF
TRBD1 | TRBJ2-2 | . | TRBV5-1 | TGCGCCAGCAGCCTGGGGCAGGCGGGACAGGGGTATTCCGGGGAGCTGTTTTTT | CASSLGQAGQGYSGELFF
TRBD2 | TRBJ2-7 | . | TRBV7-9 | TGTGCCAGCAGCTTTCAAGCGGGGATCTACGAGCAGTACTTC | CASSFQAGIYEQYF
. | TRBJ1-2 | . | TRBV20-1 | TGCAGTGCTAGTTCTGAGTGGCAGGGGAATGGCTACACCTTC | CSASSEWQGNGYTF
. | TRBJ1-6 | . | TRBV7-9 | TGTGCCAGCAGCTCCTACGGGAGCTCCTATAATTCACCCCTCCACTTT | CASSSYGSSYNSPLHF
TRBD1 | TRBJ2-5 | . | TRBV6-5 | TGTGCCAGCAGCGGACAGGGTTCGGGAGAGACCCAGTACTTC | CASSGQGSGETQYF
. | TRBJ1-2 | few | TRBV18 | TGTGCCAGCTCGCTACAGGGACCCAGAGATGATGGCTACACCTTC | CASSLQGPRDDGYTF
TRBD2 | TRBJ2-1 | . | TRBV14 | TGTGCCAGCAGCCGCGGACTAGCGGGAGTCAATGAGCAGTTCTTC | CASSRGLAGVNEQFF
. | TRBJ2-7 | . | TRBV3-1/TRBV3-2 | TGTGCCAGCAGCCAAGGCGGGCTTAACTACGAGCAGTACTTC | CASSQGGLNYEQYF
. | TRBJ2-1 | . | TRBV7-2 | TGTGCCAGCAGCTTTCGGGATCGTTCCTACAATGAGCAGTTCTTC | CASSFRDRSYNEQFF
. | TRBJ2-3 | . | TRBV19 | TGTGCCAGTAGTATATACAGTCCTAGCGGCACAGATACGCAGTATTTT | CASSIYSPSGTDTQYF
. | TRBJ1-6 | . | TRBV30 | TGTGCCTGGAGCACCTCCCGGGACATTTATAATTCACCCCTCCACTTT | CAWSTSRDIYNSPLHF
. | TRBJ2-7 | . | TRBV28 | TGTGCCACGGGGGAATACGAGCAGTACTTC | CATGEYEQYF
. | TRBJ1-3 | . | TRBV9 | TGTGCCAGCAGCGTACTCCCAGGGACTGGAAACACCATATATTTT | CASSVLPGTGNTIYF
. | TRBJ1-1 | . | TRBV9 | TGTGCCAGCAGCGTAGAAGGCCAGGTGGCCACTGAAGCTTTCTTT | CASSVEGQVATEAFF
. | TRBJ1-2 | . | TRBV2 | TGTGCCAGCAGCCCCGGGGAAAACTATGGCTACACCTTC | CASSPGENYGYTF
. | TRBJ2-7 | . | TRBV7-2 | TGTGCCAGCAGCTTAGAACGGGCACTGGGAGGGCAGTACTTC | CASSLERALGGQYF
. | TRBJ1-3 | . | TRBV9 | TGTGCCAGCAGCGGCGGGGGGTTCTCTGGAAACACCATATATTTT | CASSGGGFSGNTIYF
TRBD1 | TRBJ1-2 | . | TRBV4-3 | TGCGCCAGCAGCCTCGGGACAGGGGAATATGGCTACACCTTC | CASSLGTGEYGYTF
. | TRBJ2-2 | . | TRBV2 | TGTGCCAGCAGTGAAGCGCTTCGACAGAATGACGGGGAGCTGTTTTTT | CASSEALRQNDGELFF
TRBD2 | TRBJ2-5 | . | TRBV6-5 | TGTGCCAGCAGTTACCGACGAGCGGGGGGCTTGGAGACCCAGTACTTC | CASSYRRAGGLETQYF
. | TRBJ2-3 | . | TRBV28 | TGTGCCGTTGCTGCGGGGTATGGTCGGGAGCGGGCAGATACGCAGTATTTT | CAVAAGYGRERADTQYF
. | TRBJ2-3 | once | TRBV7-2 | TGTGCCAGCAGCTCCCTCCTCTCAGCGGGCACAGATACGCAGTATTTT | CASSSLLSAGTDTQYF
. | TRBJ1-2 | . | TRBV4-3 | TGCGCCAGCAGCCAAGCCGCGTCTCGGGGAGGTGGCTACACCTTC | CASSQAASRGGGYTF
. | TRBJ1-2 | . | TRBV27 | TGTGCCAGCAGGTTGGGGACTTTAGGTGGCTACACCTTC | CASRLGTLGGYTF
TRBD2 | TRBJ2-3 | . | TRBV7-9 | TGTGCCAGCAGCTTGCTAGCGGGCAGAAGCACAGATACGCAGTATTTT | CASSLLAGRSTDTQYF
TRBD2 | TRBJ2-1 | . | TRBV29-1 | TGCAGCGCCCCCCGTGGGGGGCGGGGGGCGTCCTACAATGAGCAGTTCTTC | CSAPRGGRGASYNEQFF
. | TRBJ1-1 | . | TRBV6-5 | TGTGCCAGCACCCTAAAGGGGGTTATGGCTTTCTTT | CASTLKGVMAFF
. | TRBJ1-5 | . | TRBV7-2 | TGTGCCAGCAGCTCCACCAGGGGCGGAGGTCAGCCCCAGCATTTT | CASSSTRGGGQPQHF
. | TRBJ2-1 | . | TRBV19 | TGTGCCAGTAGTATTGGCCTCCCCCTCTACAATGAGCAGTTCTTC | CASSIGLPLYNEQFF
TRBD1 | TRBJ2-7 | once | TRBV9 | TGTGCCAGCAGCGTAGGTCCGACAGGGGGCCTCTACGAGCAGTACTTC | CASSVGPTGGLYEQYF
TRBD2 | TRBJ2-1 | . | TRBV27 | TGTGCCAGCAGTCCGGGACTAGGCCAACCCTACAATGAGCAGTTCTTC | CASSPGLGQPYNEQFF
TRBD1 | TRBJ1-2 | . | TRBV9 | TGTGCCAGCAGCGGGACAGGGCCTGGCTACACCTTC | CASSGTGPGYTF
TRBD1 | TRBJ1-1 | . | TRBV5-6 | TGTGCCAGCAGCTTGGCCGGTGGACAGGCGAACACTGAAGCTTTCTTT | CASSLAGGQANTEAFF
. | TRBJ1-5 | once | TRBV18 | TGTGCCAGCTCACCACCTTCGATATCCGGGGGGAATCAGCCCCAGCATTTT | CASSPPSISGGNQPQHF
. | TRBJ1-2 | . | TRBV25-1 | TGTGCCAGCACTGGCCGAGGGACCGAAAAGGGGGACTATGGCTACACCTTC | CASTGRGTEKGDYGYTF
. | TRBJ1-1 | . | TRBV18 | TGTGCCAGCTCACCACCCGGGCGGGGGCTGAACACTGAAGCTTTCTTT | CASSPPGRGLNTEAFF
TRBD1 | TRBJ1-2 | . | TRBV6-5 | TGTGCCAGCAGACGCTTCAGGACAGGGGACTATGGCTACACCTTC | CASRRFRTGDYGYTF
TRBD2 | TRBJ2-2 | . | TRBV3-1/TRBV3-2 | TGTGCCAGCAGCCAGCGGGGGGGCCTTACCGGGGAGCTGTTTTTT | CASSQRGGLTGELFF
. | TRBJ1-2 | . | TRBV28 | TGTGCCAGCATGGGGCAGGGCTTCTATGGCTACACCTTC | CASMGQGFYGYTF
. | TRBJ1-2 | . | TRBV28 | TGTGCCAGCAGTTCGCTCCGGGACACCTCTAACTATGGCTACACCTTC | CASSSLRDTSNYGYTF